The 18 T cell receptor beta chains below were found in one sample sequenced in a study of cytomegalovirus exposure and HLA in healthy donors. The PCR used 60 Vbeta and 13 Jbeta primers. Generated by immunoSEQ multiplex PCR, the TCRdb table keeps only in-frame clones and is missing some. The repertoire holds 130,000 to 150,000 clones, 70% to 80% seen once, with 2% to 3% in the top ten. Sequenced material: PBMCs. The source of these receptors is a young woman in good health and CMV-seropositive.

This sequence joins TRBV7-2 and TRBJ1-2; D unclear. V lost 1 base, J lost 2 bases, and 5 bases lay in between. The CDR3 is made up of 13 amino acids. Per germline, CDR1 SGHTA and CDR2 FQGNSA. CDR3 protein: CASSLGTNYGYTF. CDR3 coding DNA: TGTGCCAGCAGCTTAGGCACAAACTATGGCTACACCTTC. Based on the CDR3 plus reference TRBV7-2 and TRBJ1-2, the full variable domain is GAGVSQSPSNKVTEKGKDVELRCDPISGHTALYWYRQSLGQGLEFLIYFQGNSAPDKSGLPSDRFSAERTGGSVSTLTIQRTQQEDSAVYLCASSLGTNYGYTFGSGTRLTVV.

The chain uses TRBV30 and TRBJ1-3, with D uncertain. Germline CDR1 and CDR2: GTSNPN and SVGIG (reference sequence). This CDR3 has 13 residues. V lost 2 bases and J 0 bases, leaving 5 bases between the germline ends. The CDR3 region is CAWSHSSGNTIYF. CDR3 DNA: TGTGCCTGGAGTCACAGCTCTGGAAACACCATATATTTT. The full variable domain, its missing parts supplied by reference TRBV30 and TRBJ1-3, is SQTIHQWPATLVQPVGSPLSLECTVEGTSNPNLYWYRQAAGRGLQLLFYSVGIGQISSEVPQNLSASRPQDRQFILSSKKLLLSDSGFYLCAWSHSSGNTIYFGEGSWLTVV.

The chain carries TRBV6-5 and TRBJ1-1; the match to TRBD1 covers 8 bases. The CDR3 covers 15 residues. V trimming: 6 bases; J trimming: 2 bases; junction bases outside the gene matches: 8. The germline CDR1 and CDR2 sequences are MNHEY and SVGAGI. Here the CDR3 DNA reads TGTGCCAGCAGAAACCTCGGGACAGGAAACACTGAAGCTTTCTTT. Residues: CASRNLGTGNTEAFF.

This sequence joins TRBV4-2 and TRBJ2-3, with a tentative D call TRBD2 (6 bases). The CDR3 covers 14 residues. Trimming removed 1 base from V and 4 bases from J, with 9 bases in between. CDR1 is LGHNA and CDR2 is YNFKEQ in the germline V gene. CDR3 bases: TGTGCCAGCAGCCAAGTTGGCGGGGCAGATACGCAGTATTTT. It codes for CASSQVGGADTQYF.

This chain connects TRBV9 to TRBJ2-5; TRBD2 agrees at 7 bases. Germline V lookup: CDR1 SGDLS, CDR2 YYNGEE. The CDR3 has 15 amino acids. Trimming cost V 0 bases and J 4 bases; bases outside gene matches: 6. CDR3 sequence: CASSVVPSGRETQYF. CDR3 coding DNA: TGTGCCAGCAGCGTAGTCCCTAGCGGTCGAGAGACCCAGTACTTC.

The J gene is TRBJ1-6, the V gene TRBV28; 8 nucleotides align to TRBD1. The V gene's germline CDR1 is MDHEN and CDR2 SYDVKM. The CDR3 is 15 residues long. Unmatched junction bases numbered 7, after V lost 5 bases and J lost 7 bases. The CDR3 region has the DNA TGTGCCAGCAGTCCCCGGACAGGGAAGAATTCACCCCTCCACTTT. Its protein product is CASSPRTGKNSPLHF. Full variable domain (rest looked up from reference TRBV28 and TRBJ1-6): DVKVTQSSRYLVKRTGEKVFLECVQDMDHENMFWYRQDPGLGLRLIYFSYDVKMKEKGDIPEGYSVSREKKERFSLILESASTNQTSMYLCASSPRTGKNSPLHFGNGTRLTVT.

The chain employs TRBV13 and TRBJ2-7; D is perhaps TRBD2 (6 bases). The CDR3 extends over 15 amino acids. V was pared by 2 bases and J by 4 bases, with 15 bases between. Germline loops: CDR1 PRHDT, CDR2 FYEKMQ (reference sequence). CDR3 nucleotide sequence: TGTGCCAGCAGCTTAAAAGGCCCGGAGGGGTACGAGCAGTACTTC. It yields the protein CASSLKGPEGYEQYF.

The chain couples TRBV2 to TRBJ1-4, with D possibly matching TRBD1 (6 bases). Germline V CDR1 and CDR2: SNHLY, FYNNEI. V was cut by 4 bases and J by 8 bases, with 17 bases left in between. This CDR3 has 15 residues. CDR3 sequence reads: CASSGLGGADEKLFF. CDR3 DNA sequence: TGTGCCAGCAGTGGACTTGGGGGGGCTGACGAAAAACTGTTTTTT.

The CDR3 spells CASSLGGSLGNSPLHF. CDR3 coding DNA: TGTGCCAGCAGCTTAGGAGGGAGTCTCGGTAATTCACCCCTCCACTTT. The chain is built from TRBV7-2 and TRBJ1-6; D is ambiguous. Trimming removed 1 base at V and 6 bases at J, with 13 bases between. CDR3 size: 16 residues. Germline values: CDR1 SGHTA, CDR2 FQGNSA.

The chain couples TRBV7-8 to TRBJ1-2; D is ambiguous. The CDR3 extends over 15 amino acids. CDR1 is SGHVS and CDR2 is FQNEAQ in the germline V gene. The V and J ends lost 1 base and 0 bases respectively, with 9 bases between them. The CDR3 is CASSLGTASNYGYTF. Written as DNA, the CDR3 is TGTGCCAGCAGCTTAGGAACAGCCTCTAACTATGGCTACACCTTC.

The chain joins TRBV29-1 to TRBJ1-1; 7 bases fit TRBD1. The CDR3 loop spans 10 amino acids. Germline V gives CDR1 SQVTM, CDR2 ANQGSEA. Germline trimming cut 6 bases from V and 11 bases from J; bases unmatched to any gene: 6. The CDR3 DNA is TGCAGCGTCGAACCGACAGGGGCTTTCTTT. It specifies CSVEPTGAFF. The full variable domain, in which reference TRBV29-1 and TRBJ1-1 provide the parts outside the CDR3, is SAVISQKPSRDICQRGTSLTIQCQVDSQVTMMFWYRQQPGQSLTLIATANQGSEATYESGFVIDKFPISRPNLTFSTLTVSNMSPEDSSIYLCSVEPTGAFFGQGTRLTVV.

The chain combines TRBV10-2 with TRBJ2-2, with TRBD1 identical over 7 bases. The ends lost 8 bases at V and 7 bases at J; junction bases unmatched: 7. The CDR3 totals 13 residues. CDR1 is WSHSY, CDR2 SAAADI, per germline. CDR3 loop: CASADRDVGELFF. DNA for the CDR3: TGCGCCAGCGCTGACAGGGACGTCGGGGAGCTGTTTTTT.

This clone was observed a single time. The genes are TRBV9 and TRBJ2-7, with 7 bases fitting TRBD2. The J segment lost 3 bases and the V segment lost 0 bases, leaving 3 bases of the junction unmatched. This CDR3 contains 14 residues. The germline CDR1 and CDR2 sequences are SGDLS and YYNGEE. The CDR3 nucleotides are TGTGCCAGCAGCGTAGCCTGGGGGGGCTACGAGCAGTACTTC. It codes for CASSVAWGGYEQYF.

This clone was detected only a few times. The rearrangement joins TRBV13 to TRBJ1-3; 7 nucleotides align to TRBD1. This CDR3 is 16 amino acids long. Germline CDR1 PRHDT, CDR2 FYEKMQ (reference sequence). The trim removed 10 bases at V and 4 bases at J, leaving 16 bases unmatched. CDR3 in amino acids: CATTRLTDRSGNTIYF. The CDR3 region has the DNA TGTGCCACCACCCGTCTCACGGACAGGTCAGGAAACACCATATATTTT.

This chain links TRBV6-1 with TRBJ1-2; the match to TRBD1 covers 10 bases. CDR3 length equals 15 residues. Looked up from germline, CDR1 is MNHNS and CDR2 is SASEGT. V dropped 6 bases and J dropped 5; count of bases not matched to a gene: 9. Here the CDR3 reads CASRPGGTGVYGYTF. The CDR3 DNA reads as TGTGCCAGCAGACCCGGTGGGACAGGGGTGTATGGCTACACCTTC.

The chain links TRBV13 to TRBJ1-1; D uncertain. Germline V gene data show CDR1 as PRHDT and CDR2 as FYEKMQ (reference sequence). Trimming pared 5 bases from V and 1 base from J, leaving 11 bases between. The CDR3 sequence is 14 residues long. For the CDR3, the DNA is TGTGCCAGCAGCCTCCTACGGGGGAACACTGAAGCTTTCTTT. Translated, it gives CASSLLRGNTEAFF.

Only a few counts were recorded for this clone. V usage is TRBV6-1 and J usage is TRBJ2-7; D unclear. CDR1 and CDR2 from the germline V gene are MNHNS and SASEGT. Trimming pared 7 bases from V and 2 bases from J, leaving 18 bases between. The CDR3 totals 15 residues. CDR3 amino acids: CASKPPLVIAYEQYF. The DNA of the CDR3 is TGTGCCAGCAAGCCTCCTTTGGTCATCGCCTACGAGCAGTACTTC.

This sequence joins TRBV19 and TRBJ2-1; 7 bases map to TRBD2. This CDR3 is 14 amino acids long. The germline gives CDR1 LNHDA, CDR2 SQIVND (reference sequence). The V segment lost 6 bases and the J segment 4 bases; nucleotides outside the gene matches: 6. The CDR3, as DNA: TGTGCCAGTAGCCCCTGGGGGGGGTACAATGAGCAGTTCTTC. Translating gives CASSPWGGYNEQFF.